The 21 T cell receptor beta chains below all came from one sample that was sequenced in a study of T cells in Graves' hyperthyroidism and ophthalmopathy. RNA transcripts provided the source from which TCR beta CDR3 regions were amplified. When the TCR CDR3 underwent first-round RT-PCR, the HTBI primer set was used. TCRdb recomputed calls from the multiplex PCR reads with MiXCR, one row per CDR3 protein. The sample yields a few hundred thousand distinct CDR3 sequences, roughly 50% seen once. The specimen sequenced was peripheral blood or thyroid tissue (not recorded which). The receptors here all came from a woman under 30 with Graves' hyperthyroidism.

This clonotype was detected only a few times. DNA of the CDR3: TGTGCCAGCTCCCTCCGCCCAGGGGGCCGTTACTTGTACTATGGCTACACCTTC. Amino acid sequence: CASSLRPGGRYLYYGYTF. The genes are TRBV2 and TRBJ1-2; 8 bases match TRBD1. J lost 3 bases, V lost 8 bases, and 20 bases had no gene match. The CDR3 is made up of 18 amino acids. Germline V gene sequence: CDR1 SNHLY, CDR2 FYNNEI.

This clonotype was counted many times. The CDR3 DNA reads as TGTGCCAGCATTGCGGACAATTATAGCAATCAGCCCCAGCATTTT. Its translation is CASIADNYSNQPQHF. The chain has TRBV10-3 and TRBJ1-5, with a tentative D call TRBD1 (5 bases). Germline V gives CDR1 ENHRY, CDR2 SYGVKD. Trimming removed 10 bases from V and 0 bases from J, with 16 bases in between. The CDR3 is made up of 15 amino acids.

This clonotype has only a few counts. The chain uses TRBV2 and TRBJ2-7; 7 bases are a match to TRBD2. The trim removed 6 bases at V and 4 bases at J, leaving 3 bases unmatched. Germline V gene sequence: CDR1 SNHLY, CDR2 FYNNEI. This CDR3 contains 12 residues. The CDR3: CASRGGGYEQYF. The CDR3 coding sequence is TGTGCCAGCAGGGGGGGGGGTTACGAGCAGTACTTC.

V gene TRBV25-1 combines with J gene TRBJ1-2, with 12 nucleotides matching TRBD1. V lost 4 bases and J lost 7; bases outside the gene matches: 10. The CDR3 runs to 16 residues. Germline V gives CDR1 MGHDK, CDR2 SYGVNS. The DNA for the CDR3 is TGTGCCAGCAGTGCTAGAGGGGGACAGGGGGCCTTTGGCTACACCTTC. Amino acids: CASSARGGQGAFGYTF.

This clonotype showed up just a few times. V usage is TRBV9 and J usage is TRBJ1-3, with 7 bases matching TRBD1. V trimming: 3 bases; J trimming: 1 base; junction bases outside the gene matches: 7. The CDR3 consists of 16 residues. Germline V gene lookup returns CDR1 SGDLS and CDR2 YYNGEE. This CDR3 is CASSARQGVSGNTIYF. For the CDR3, the DNA is TGTGCCAGCAGCGCACGACAGGGCGTATCTGGAAACACCATATATTTT.

This clonotype was seen repeatedly, ten times or more. The gene calls are TRBV12-3 or TRBV12-4 and TRBJ1-1; D unclear. The CDR3 loop spans 11 amino acids. With 1 base removed from V and 8 bases from J, the gap between germline ends came to 5 bases. The CDR3 bases are TGTGCCAGCAGTTTAGTACAGGAAGCTTTCTTT. It translates to CASSLVQEAFF.

This clonotype was counted only a few times. This CDR3 reads CSATGRGTAYGYTF. The CDR3 DNA reads as TGCAGTGCTACAGGACGTGGGACAGCCTATGGCTACACCTTC. J is TRBJ1-2 and V is TRBV20-1, with 7 positions matching TRBD1. Germline CDR1 DFQATT, CDR2 SNEGSKA (reference sequence). The CDR3 has 14 residues. The J segment lost 4 bases and the V segment lost 4 bases, leaving 9 bases of the junction unmatched.

This clonotype was counted a few times. J is TRBJ1-2 and V is TRBV7-8; D is possibly TRBD1 (5 bases). This CDR3 has 14 amino acids. Trimming took off 2 bases at V and 4 bases at J, with 11 bases between the two ends. Germline loops: CDR1 SGHVS, CDR2 FQNEAQ. The CDR3 sequence: CASSLLPDSYGYTF. The CDR3 DNA reads TGTGCCAGCAGCTTATTACCTGACAGCTATGGCTACACCTTC.

The rearrangement links TRBV19 to TRBJ1-5; D remains ambiguous. Per germline, CDR1 LNHDA and CDR2 SQIVND (reference sequence). Deletions cut 1 base from V and 0 bases from J, with 10 bases between. The CDR3 runs to 16 residues. Written as DNA, the CDR3 is TGTGCCAGTAGTATAGCCCGACCGGTTAGCAATCAGCCCCAGCATTTT. Translating gives CASSIARPVSNQPQHF.

This clonotype has a count of ten or more. The CDR3: CASSYGGSNQPQHF. The DNA of the CDR3 is TGTGCCAGCAGTTACGGGGGTAGCAATCAGCCCCAGCATTTT. The V gene is TRBV6-5, the J gene TRBJ1-5; D may be TRBD1 (5 bases). V lost 2 bases, J lost 0 bases, and 5 bases lay in between. The CDR3 has 14 amino acids. CDR1 is MNHEY, CDR2 SVGAGI, per germline.

The V gene is TRBV5-1, the J gene TRBJ1-6; D perhaps matches TRBD1 (5 bases). The V end lost 0 bases, the J end lost 12 bases, and 16 bases lay between the germline ends. The length of the CDR3 is 15 residues. Germline loops: CDR1 SGHRS, CDR2 YFSETQ. Here the CDR3 DNA reads TGCGCCAGCAGCTTGGGGTCAGGGATGATTGGACCCCTCCACTTT. Its protein is CASSLGSGMIGPLHF.

The V and J genes are TRBV24-1 and TRBJ2-6, with 9 bases lining up with TRBD1. This CDR3 is 17 amino acids long. Losses at the gene ends were 4 bases for V and 2 bases for J; bases not matched to a gene: 5. Germline CDR1 and CDR2: KGHDR and SFDVKD. CDR3 in amino acids: CATSEATGGAGANVLTF. The CDR3 DNA is TGTGCCACCAGTGAGGCTACAGGGGGCGCTGGGGCCAACGTCCTGACTTTC.

This clonotype was seen only once. The chain has TRBV10-3 and TRBJ1-1; D might be TRBD1 (5 bases). The V end lost 4 bases, the J end lost 0 bases, and 15 bases lay between the germline ends. CDR1 is ENHRY, CDR2 SYGVKD, per germline. The CDR3 contains 16 residues. The CDR3 here is CAISASRAGMNTEAFF. The DNA of the CDR3 is TGTGCCATCAGTGCTAGCAGGGCTGGGATGAACACTGAAGCTTTCTTT.

Of note for this clonotype: The CDR3 ends on some other residue instead of the conserved phenylalanine or tryptophan, so this is likely a read error. This chain connects TRBV7-3 to TRBJ1-1; D unresolved. The CDR3 totals 15 residues. Between the trimmed V and J ends, which lost 6 bases and 1 base, there was a span of 15 bases. CDR1 SGHTA and CDR2 FQGTGA come from the germline V gene. CDR3 in DNA: TGTGCCAGCAGTTCCCGACAACCCCAGAACACTGAAGCTTTCCTT. Protein product: CASSSRQPQNTEAFL.

A few counts support this clonotype. The J gene is TRBJ1-2, the V gene TRBV12-3 or TRBV12-4; no definite D call. Trimming removed 2 bases from V and 7 bases from J, with 11 bases in between. The CDR3 extends over 13 amino acids. The CDR3 DNA reads TGTGCCAGCAGTTTACAACAGTTCGGTGGCTACACCTTC. Amino acids: CASSLQQFGGYTF.

CDR3 sequence (DNA): TGTGCCAGCAGCCAAACATCAGTGAACACTGAAGCTTTCTTT. Residues: CASSQTSVNTEAFF. The chain has TRBV14 and TRBJ1-1, with D unresolved. Germline V lookup: CDR1 SGHDN, CDR2 FVKESK. This CDR3 spans 14 amino acids. V gave up 2 bases and J gave up 0 bases, with 7 bases separating them. Drawing the rest from reference TRBV14 and TRBJ1-1, the complete variable domain is EAGVTQFPSHSVIEKGQTVTLRCDPISGHDNLYWYRRVMGKEIKFLLHFVKESKQDESGMPNNRFLAERTGGTYSTLKVQPAELEDSGVYFCASSQTSVNTEAFFGQGTRLTVV.

This chain connects TRBV11-1 to TRBJ1-3; 8 positions agree with TRBD1. The CDR3 extends over 17 amino acids. Trimming cost V 5 bases and J 0 bases; bases outside gene matches: 9. Germline CDR1 and CDR2: SGHAT and FQDESV (reference sequence). DNA of the CDR3: TGTGCCAGCAGCAACGAGGCAGGGGGCAGCTCTGGAAACACCATATATTTT. Translation: CASSNEAGGSSGNTIYF.

Concerning this clonotype: An end of the junction does not agree with germline; a read error may underlie this. The rearrangement uses TRBV25-1 and TRBJ1-5; a weak D match, TRBD1 (6 bases). The germline gives CDR1 MGHDK, CDR2 SYGVNS. CDR3 length equals 14 residues. CDR3 loop: CANSEFGRGQPQHF. The CDR3 DNA reads TGTGCCAACAGTGAGTTTGGCAGGGGTCAGCCCCAGCATTTT.

This clonotype was counted at least ten times. This chain connects TRBV29-1 to TRBJ2-7; possible D gene TRBD1, 6 bases. V lost 6 bases, J lost 3 bases, and 9 bases lay in between. Germline CDR1 is SQVTM and CDR2 is ANQGSEA. The CDR3 has 11 residues. The CDR3 nucleotides read TGCAGCGTAACAGGGATCTACGAGCAGTACTTC. Protein product: CSVTGIYEQYF.

This clonotype was found a few times. The CDR3 loop reads CASSRTGLDYEQYF. In DNA form, the CDR3 reads TGTGCCAGCAGTCGGACGGGACTCGATTACGAGCAGTACTTC. V is TRBV6-5 and J is TRBJ2-7, with D possibly being TRBD2 (6 bases). The CDR3 spans 14 residues. Germline lookup yields CDR1 MNHEY and CDR2 SVGAGI. Trimming pared 5 bases from V and 4 bases from J, leaving 15 bases between.

Remarks on this clonotype: Germline and junction disagree at one end, which may indicate a read error. The V gene is TRBV10-2, the J gene TRBJ1-5, with D tentatively TRBD1 (6 bases). CDR1 is WSHSY, CDR2 SAAADI, per germline. This CDR3 comprises 15 residues. This CDR3 is CASSYTGQSNQPQHF. CDR3 DNA sequence: TGTGCCAGCAGTTACACAGGACAGAGCAATCAGCCCCAGCATTTT.